What follows are 8 T cell receptor beta chains derived from one specimen sequenced in a study of shared clonotypes between healthy human individuals. Sequencing used immunoSEQ multiplex PCR; TCRdb keeps in-frame clones, though not all of them. The repertoire holds approximately 340,000 clones, with under 80% as singletons. Sequenced: memory CD4+ T cells sorted from blood. As for subset: CD45RA-negative fraction. The receptors derive from a man aged 25-40 years in good health.

The gene calls are TRBV7-9 and TRBJ1-4, with TRBD1 matching over 9 bases. Germline-derived CDR1 and CDR2 are SEHNR and FQNEAQ (reference sequence). V lost 5 bases, J lost 8 bases, and 6 bases stayed unmatched. The length of the CDR3 is 14 residues. The CDR3 DNA reads TGTGCCAGCAGCCCCGGGGACAGGGAAGAAAAACTGTTTTTT. Translated, it gives CASSPGDREEKLFF.

Comment on this clone: One end of the junction is discordant with germline, which a read error may explain. The V and J genes are TRBV7-8 and TRBJ2-7, with 11 bases that match TRBD2. Germline V CDR1 and CDR2: SGHVS, FQNEAQ. This CDR3 contains 14 residues. The CDR3 here is CASSLAGGNYEQYF. For the CDR3, the DNA is TGTGCCAGCAGCCTAGCGGGAGGAAACTACGAGCAGTACTTC.

The chain joins TRBV6-6 to TRBJ2-1; D is ambiguous. V lost 8 bases and J 1 base, leaving 12 bases between the germline ends. Germline values: CDR1 MNHNY, CDR2 SVGAGI (reference sequence). The CDR3 contains 14 residues. CDR3 sequence reads: CASASDRSYNEQFF. The CDR3 bases are TGTGCCAGCGCTTCGGACCGTTCCTACAATGAGCAGTTCTTC.

This clone occurred a few times. The rearrangement joins TRBV25-1 to TRBJ2-5; D is undetermined. V dropped 5 bases and J dropped 3 bases, with 4 bases sitting between them. This CDR3 contains 11 residues. Germline V lookup: CDR1 MGHDK, CDR2 SYGVNS. The CDR3 coding sequence is TGTGCCAGCAGTTTAAAAGAGACCCAGTACTTC. Translated, it gives CASSLKETQYF.

The CDR3 DNA is TGTGCCAGCAGCTCACAACCTATCACCGGATTCGCCTCCTACGAGCAGTACTTC. Amino acids: CASSSQPITGFASYEQYF. This rearrangement joins TRBV7-6 to TRBJ2-7; D is uncertain. Trimming shortened V by 4 bases and J by 0 bases, and 22 bases separated the two germline ends. Germline loops: CDR1 SGHVS, CDR2 FNYEAQ. CDR3 length: 18 amino acids.

The V and J genes are TRBV28 and TRBJ1-2; D remains ambiguous. This CDR3 is 13 amino acids long. V lost 3 bases to trimming and J lost 2 bases, with 7 bases between them. CDR1 and CDR2 (germline): MDHEN, SYDVKM. The CDR3 region is CASSFGGNYGYTF. DNA for the CDR3: TGTGCCAGCAGTTTTGGAGGGAACTATGGCTACACCTTC.

The chain employs TRBV5-1 and TRBJ1-2, with D possibly TRBD1 on 5 matching bases. Trimming took 3 bases from V and 0 from J, leaving 15 bases between them. This CDR3 has 16 residues. Per the germline V gene, CDR1 is SGHRS and CDR2 is YFSETQ. The CDR3 here is CASSSRDGTTNYGYTF. CDR3 nucleotide sequence: TGCGCCAGCAGCTCCCGGGACGGAACCACTAACTATGGCTACACCTTC.

A note on this clone: A much bigger clone sits one base away, suggesting this may be a read error. V gene TRBV7-2 combines with J gene TRBJ2-7; no reliable D call. The length of the CDR3 is 11 residues. V was trimmed by 3 bases and J by 4 bases, leaving 4 bases between them. From germline, CDR1 is SGHTA and CDR2 FQGNSA. CDR3 sequence reads: CASSFYYEQYF. CDR3 nucleotides: TGTGCCAGCAGCTTCTATTACGAGCAGTACTTC.